The 28 T cell receptor beta chains below were found in one sample sequenced in a study of T cell responses to AZD1222 COVID-19 vaccine. The table came from immunoSEQ multiplex PCR; TCRdb's copy has only in-frame clones and leaves some out. Of some 140,000 clones detected, roughly 94% appear once; the ten largest clones hold approximately 2%. Material: peripheral blood, obtained on day 0 of AZD1222 vaccination. Receptor source: an adult in good health.

The V and J genes are TRBV5-8 and TRBJ1-3; 10 positions agree with TRBD1. The length of the CDR3 is 17 residues. The V and J ends lost 3 bases and 0 bases, in that order; junction bases with no gene match: 6. CDR1 is SGHTS, CDR2 YDEGEE, per germline. As DNA, the CDR3 is TGTGCCAGCAGCTGGACAGGGGGAACTTACTCTGGAAACACCATATATTTT. Protein: CASSWTGGTYSGNTIYF. Using reference TRBV5-8 and TRBJ1-3 for the parts outside the CDR3, the full variable domain is EAGVTQSPTHLIKTRGQQATLRCSPISGHTSVYWYQQALGLGLQFLLWYDEGEERNRGNFPPRFSGRQFPNYSSELNVNALELEDSALYLCASSWTGGTYSGNTIYFGEGSWLTVV.

The CDR3 reads CASSTSGYEQYF. Written as DNA, the CDR3 is TGTGCCAGCAGCACTAGTGGGTACGAGCAGTACTTC. The genes are TRBV5-4 and TRBJ2-7, with D possibly TRBD2 on 5 matching bases. The CDR3 length is 12 residues. The germline V and J ends were trimmed by 4 bases and 4 bases, with 9 bases remaining between them. Germline-derived CDR1 and CDR2 are SGHNT and YYREEE (reference sequence).

The chain combines TRBV19 with TRBJ1-2; D ambiguous. The CDR3 runs 11 residues. The V gene's germline CDR1 is LNHDA and CDR2 SQIVND (reference sequence). The germline V and J ends were trimmed by 1 base and 8 bases, with 5 bases remaining between them. CDR3 amino acids: CASSIGLGYTF. DNA of the CDR3: TGTGCCAGTAGTATAGGGCTGGGCTACACCTTC. The full variable domain, with the rest looked up from reference TRBV19 and TRBJ1-2, is DGGITQSPKYLFRKEGQNVTLSCEQNLNHDAMYWYRQDPGQGLRLIYYSQIVNDFQKGDIAEGYSVSREKKESFPLTVTSAQKNPTAFYLCASSIGLGYTFGSGTRLTVV.

This chain joins TRBV12-5 and TRBJ1-5, with D possibly being TRBD1 (6 bases). CDR1 is LGHNT and CDR2 is FRNRAP in the germline V gene. This CDR3 region has 16 residues. V gave up 1 base and J gave up 4 bases, with 14 bases separating them. In nucleotides, the CDR3 is TGTGCTAGTGGTTTGGCGGACAGCGTCCATAATCAGCCCCAGCATTTT. Residues: CASGLADSVHNQPQHF.

The CDR3 protein is CASSQAGRTYPGDTEAFF. In DNA form, the CDR3 reads TGTGCCAGCAGCCAAGCCGGGCGAACATACCCGGGGGACACTGAAGCTTTCTTT. This chain joins TRBV3-1 (or the pseudogene TRBV3-2) and TRBJ1-1, with D perhaps TRBD1 (5 bases). Germline CDR1 reads LGHDT; CDR2 reads YNNKEL (reference sequence). V lost 1 base to trimming and J lost 3 bases, with 21 bases between them. This CDR3 spans 18 amino acids.

The J gene is TRBJ2-3, the V gene TRBV2, with D possibly being TRBD1 (5 bases). V was trimmed by 9 bases and J by 0 bases, leaving 10 bases between them. The CDR3 length is 13 residues. Per germline, CDR1 SNHLY and CDR2 FYNNEI. The CDR3 loop reads CARGHASTDTQYF. Here the CDR3 DNA reads TGTGCCAGGGGGCATGCCAGCACAGATACGCAGTATTTT.

J is TRBJ2-7 and V is TRBV18; D not resolved. Germline V lookup: CDR1 KGHSH, CDR2 LQKENI. The CDR3 has 14 amino acids. Between the trimmed V and J ends, which lost 2 bases and 2 bases, there was a span of 10 bases. DNA for the CDR3: TGTGCCAGCTCACCAGATGGGAATCCCTACGAGCAGTACTTC. Encoded protein: CASSPDGNPYEQYF.

This clone appeared once. The chain joins TRBV6-2 or TRBV6-3 to TRBJ2-5, with D possibly matching TRBD1 (5 bases). Trimming took 5 bases from V and 2 from J, leaving 12 bases between them. This CDR3 region has 14 residues. Germline lookup yields CDR1 MNHEY and CDR2 SVGEGT. CDR3 residues: CASSLYRIQETQYF. CDR3 DNA sequence: TGTGCCAGCAGTCTATACAGGATACAAGAGACCCAGTACTTC.

This chain joins TRBV6-4 and TRBJ1-1; D possibly corresponds to TRBD1 (6 bases). The CDR3 spans 16 residues. Trimming took off 7 bases at V and 0 bases at J, with 18 bases between the two ends. Germline CDR1 MRHNA, CDR2 SNTAGT. For the CDR3, the DNA is TGTGCCAGCATCACCGACAGGCCCGAGATGAACACTGAAGCTTTCTTT. Translation: CASITDRPEMNTEAFF.

This chain joins TRBV6-6 and TRBJ2-7, with no clear D. Germline CDR1 is MNHNY and CDR2 is SVGAGI (reference sequence). CDR3 size: 12 residues. V shed 6 bases and J shed 0 bases, with 6 bases lying between them. The CDR3 here is CASRVSSYEQYF. CDR3 DNA sequence: TGTGCCAGCAGGGTGAGCTCCTACGAGCAGTACTTC.

This chain links TRBV4-2 with TRBJ1-4; tentative D call: TRBD1 (5 bases). Germline V gene sequence: CDR1 LGHNA, CDR2 YNFKEQ. This CDR3 spans 17 amino acids. Trimming shortened V by 1 base and J by 0 bases, and 12 bases separated the two germline ends. CDR3 in DNA: TGTGCCAGCAGCCAAGGGCAGGGACCAGCAACTAATGAAAAACTGTTTTTT. This translates into CASSQGQGPATNEKLFF.

This chain connects TRBV27 to TRBJ2-3; D is unclear. Trimming cost V 5 bases and J 7 bases, with 13 bases left between them. The CDR3 is 13 amino acids. Germline loops: CDR1 MNHEY, CDR2 SMNVEV (reference sequence). For the CDR3, the DNA is TGTGCCAGCAGTGCACTTAGCCCTTATACGCAGTATTTT. Translation: CASSALSPYTQYF.

This clone is a singleton in its sample. The rearrangement joins TRBV6-5 to TRBJ1-1; unclear D gene. V was pared by 2 bases and J by 6 bases, with 10 bases between. There are 13 residues in the CDR3. Germline CDR1 is MNHEY and CDR2 is SVGAGI. CDR3 coding DNA: TGTGCCAGCAGTTACGCCCGACTCGCTGAAGCTTTCTTT. Protein product: CASSYARLAEAFF.

The V call is TRBV12-5, the J call TRBJ1-2; TRBD1 might be the D (5 bases). This CDR3 contains 15 residues. Germline values: CDR1 LGHNT, CDR2 FRNRAP. V lost 1 base and J lost 2, with 11 bases in between. CDR3 sequence reads: CASGLGSTVNYGYTF. In DNA, the CDR3 is TGTGCTAGTGGTTTGGGATCGACAGTAAACTATGGCTACACCTTC.

J is TRBJ1-3 and V is TRBV12-5, with 7 bases matching TRBD1. The CDR3 totals 20 residues. Looked up from germline, CDR1 is LGHNT and CDR2 is FRNRAP. V dropped 1 base and J dropped 0; count of bases not matched to a gene: 15. CDR3 in amino acids: CASGLAQGFLSSSSGNTIYF. In DNA form, the CDR3 reads TGTGCTAGTGGTTTGGCACAGGGGTTTCTCTCGTCTAGCTCTGGAAACACCATATATTTT.

The J gene is TRBJ1-3, the V gene TRBV15; TRBD1 might be the D (5 bases). The CDR3 length is 14 residues. The V and J ends lost 6 bases and 3 bases respectively, with 12 bases between them. CDR1 is LNHNV, CDR2 YYDKDF, per germline (reference sequence). The CDR3 here is CATRASGFGNTIYF. CDR3 sequence (DNA): TGTGCCACCAGGGCTTCAGGGTTTGGAAACACCATATATTTT.

The table lists this clone with a count of one. The V call is TRBV7-3, the J call TRBJ2-7; TRBD1 matches 9 bases. V gave up 1 base and J gave up 5 bases; unmatched junction bases: 9. CDR1 SGHTA and CDR2 FQGTGA come from the germline V gene. The CDR3 runs to 16 residues. The CDR3, as DNA: TGTGCCAGCAGCTTAAGCTCCGGGACAGGGTTCGACGAGCAGTACTTC. It is translated as CASSLSSGTGFDEQYF. Based on the CDR3 plus reference TRBV7-3 and TRBJ2-7, the full variable domain is GAGVSQTPSNKVTEKGKYVELRCDPISGHTALYWYRQSLGQGPEFLIYFQGTGAADDSGLPNDRFFAVRPEGSVSTLKIQRTERGDSAVYLCASSLSSGTGFDEQYFGPGTRLTVT.

The rearrangement joins TRBV6-5 to TRBJ1-6; D is unclear. The CDR3 spans 13 residues. Trimming left V 5 bases short and J 8 bases short, with 10 bases between. CDR1 MNHEY and CDR2 SVGAGI come from the germline V gene. The CDR3 is CASSPLGDSPLHF. Written as DNA, the CDR3 is TGTGCCAGCAGTCCCCTCGGAGATTCACCCCTCCACTTT.

The V and J genes are TRBV9 and TRBJ2-2; D ambiguous. The V gene lost 2 bases and the J gene lost 4 bases, with 15 bases spanning the gap. The CDR3 covers 16 residues. Germline V gene lookup returns CDR1 SGDLS and CDR2 YYNGEE. The CDR3 coding sequence is TGTGCCAGCAGCGTGTGGACGACGCGAAGCACCGGGGAGCTGTTTTTT. This codes for CASSVWTTRSTGELFF.

The rearrangement uses TRBV5-1 and TRBJ2-7; D remains ambiguous. Germline lookup yields CDR1 SGHRS and CDR2 YFSETQ. V lost 5 bases to trimming and J lost 2 bases, with 14 bases between them. The length of the CDR3 is 14 residues. CDR3 loop: CASRVGSSTYEQYF. The CDR3 nucleotides read TGCGCCAGCAGGGTGGGAAGCTCCACCTACGAGCAGTACTTC.

V is TRBV27 and J is TRBJ2-2, with D tentatively TRBD1 or TRBD2 (6 bases each). CDR3 length: 15 residues. Germline V lookup: CDR1 MNHEY, CDR2 SMNVEV (reference sequence). The ends were cut back, 0 bases at V and 6 bases at J, with 11 bases in the middle. The CDR3 bases are TGTGCCAGCAGTTTATCAATCGGGGGCTCCGGGGAGCTGTTTTTT. Protein: CASSLSIGGSGELFF.

This chain joins TRBV22-1 and TRBJ2-5. TRBV22-1 represents a pseudogene. This CDR3 is 12 amino acids long. The DNA for the CDR3 is TGTCCTGGGAGCGCCCGGATCGAGACCCAGTACTTC. The encoded protein is CPGSARIETQYF.

This sequence joins TRBV7-2 and TRBJ1-4, with 10 bases identical to TRBD1. The CDR3 contains 16 residues. Losses at the gene ends were 2 bases for V and 6 bases for J; bases not matched to a gene: 6. Germline V gives CDR1 SGHTA, CDR2 FQGNSA. This CDR3 is CASSLRTGTGDEKLFF. The CDR3 nucleotides read TGTGCCAGCAGCTTACGGACCGGGACAGGGGATGAAAAACTGTTTTTT. The full variable domain, completed using reference TRBV7-2 and TRBJ1-4, is GAGVSQSPSNKVTEKGKDVELRCDPISGHTALYWYRQSLGQGLEFLIYFQGNSAPDKSGLPSDRFSAERTGGSVSTLTIQRTQQEDSAVYLCASSLRTGTGDEKLFFGSGTQLSVL.

This clone was seen a few times. The rearrangement links TRBV6-2 or TRBV6-3 to TRBJ1-2, with D maybe TRBD1 (5 bases). Looked up from germline, CDR1 is MNHEY and CDR2 is SVGEGT. CDR3 length: 15 amino acids. The V end lost 2 bases, the J end lost 4 bases, and 14 bases lay between the germline ends. CDR3: CASSYTVTDRYGYTF. The CDR3 DNA reads TGTGCCAGCAGTTACACGGTGACAGATCGCTATGGCTACACCTTC.

The V call is TRBV14, the J call TRBJ1-1; D gene uncertain. The CDR3 is 15 residues long. Germline loops: CDR1 SGHDN, CDR2 FVKESK. The V end was cut by 1 base, the J end by 4 bases, with 13 bases between. Here the CDR3 DNA reads TGTGCCAGCAGCCAAGGTCCAGGTTCTTTCACTGAAGCTTTCTTT. It specifies CASSQGPGSFTEAFF.

The count of this clone is one. The chain joins TRBV27 to TRBJ2-7; TRBD2 matches at 11 bases. CDR1 and CDR2 (germline): MNHEY, SMNVEV (reference sequence). The CDR3 is made up of 14 amino acids. V shed 7 bases and J 6 bases; nucleotides not matched to a gene: 8. DNA of the CDR3: TGTGCCAGCACCCCACTAGCGGGGGCCTTCGAGCAGTACTTC. It translates to CASTPLAGAFEQYF.

The chain couples TRBV10-3 to TRBJ2-3; D gene uncertain. V was shortened by 2 bases and J by 0 bases, with 6 bases between the two germline ends. The CDR3 length is 14 residues. The V gene's germline CDR1 is ENHRY and CDR2 SYGVKD. CDR3 DNA sequence: TGTGCCATCAGTGAGAGGTCGAGCACAGATACGCAGTATTTT. Translation: CAISERSSTDTQYF.

The V gene is TRBV5-1, the J gene TRBJ2-6, with D hard to call. CDR1 is SGHRS and CDR2 is YFSETQ in the germline V gene. V was cut by 0 bases and J by 2 bases, with 6 bases left in between. CDR3 length equals 15 residues. For the CDR3, the DNA is TGCGCCAGCAGCTTGGGGGAAACTGGGGCCAACGTCCTGACTTTC. This sequence encodes CASSLGETGANVLTF.